This T cell receptor beta chain was identified in a study of CD8+ T cells in alopecia areata. This clone is categorized as medium-sized (0.01 to 0.1%). The antigen is unknown. In each case, RNA was isolated and then reverse transcribed into cDNA as the sequencing template. The method was immunoSEQ multiplex PCR; TCRdb's version includes in-frame clones alone and lacks a portion of them. The sample carries 120,000 or so clones, 55% to 80% recorded once. Study-wide findings and caveats: Sequencing of scalp tissue also captures the resident alphabeta T cells of normal skin.

CDR3 length: 15 amino acids. The germline CDR1 and CDR2 sequences are SGDLS and YYNGEE. V gave up 3 bases and J gave up 1 base; unmatched junction bases: 2. This sequence originates from a human donor in good health. The material sequenced was CD4+ T cells sorted from blood. V is TRBV9 and J is TRBJ1-1, with 11 positions matching TRBD1. CDR3 DNA: TGTGCCAGCAGCGCCGGGACAGGGGGGAACACTGAAGCTTTCTTT. Amino acids: CASSAGTGGNTEAFF.